These T cell receptor beta chains were read from a single sample in a study of patients and donors after allogeneic stem cell transplantation. TCRdb reprocessed the RT-PCR reads with MiXCR, giving one entry per CDR3 protein. The sample records 900,000 to 1,000,000 distinct CDR3 sequences, around 17% being singletons. The sample comprised blood, either unsorted or a sorted T cell fraction (not recorded which). Receptor source: a human donor who was either an allogeneic HSCT recipient or a stem cell or donor lymphocyte infusion donor (not recorded which). It is not recorded whose cells these are; they may come from a transplant donor. Each CDR3 is given with its conserved first and last residue. Fields, in order: V gene, D gene, clone size, J gene, CDR3 DNA, CDR3 protein. D genes are given only for firm matches. Some rows have no size entry. The others give once, few or many, or a class for an expanded clone.

TRBV2	-	few	TRBJ1-1	TGTGCCAGCAGTGATCTCGGCAAGCCCGATGAAGCTTTCTTT	CASSDLGKPDEAFF
TRBV11-1	TRBD1	few	TRBJ2-3	TGTGCCAGCAGCCAACGACAGGGGGTCACAGATACGCAGTATTTT	CASSQRQGVTDTQYF
TRBV6-1	-	few	TRBJ1-1	TGTGCCACCCAGCTCCGCCCGAACACTGAAGCTTTCTTT	CATQLRPNTEAFF
TRBV27	-	-	TRBJ2-1	TGTGCCAGCAGTGCTCGGGTCATCAATGAGCAGTTCTTC	CASSARVINEQFF
TRBV29-1	-	few	TRBJ2-5	TGCAGCCCGCTCGGGAAACCCCAAGAGACCCAGTACTTC	CSPLGKPQETQYF
TRBV30	-	few	TRBJ2-2	TGTGCCTGGACGACGAACACCGGGGAGCTGTTTTTT	CAWTTNTGELFF
TRBV11-1	-	-	TRBJ2-7	TGTGCCAGCAGCCCTAACGGACAGCTCCAGGGGGAGCAGTACTTC	CASSPNGQLQGEQYF
TRBV27	TRBD1	-	TRBJ1-2	TGTGCCAGCAGTTGGTCAGGGGGCGCCGGCGACTATGGCTACACCTTC	CASSWSGGAGDYGYTF
TRBV12-3/TRBV12-4	TRBD1	few	TRBJ2-1	TGTGCCAGCAGTTTTGGCGCGGCAGGGGGTGTTTACAATGAGCAGTTCTTC	CASSFGAAGGVYNEQFF
TRBV11-1	TRBD2	few	TRBJ2-3	TGTGCCAGCAGCGCTACGGCGGGGGGGGGCAGTAGCACAGATACGCAGTATTTT	CASSATAGGGSSTDTQYF
TRBV20-1	TRBD2	-	TRBJ2-1	TGCAGTGCTCATCTAGCGGGGGGTTTGAATGAGCAGTTCTTC	CSAHLAGGLNEQFF
TRBV10-3	-	few	TRBJ2-5	TGTGCCATCACTGGACAGCTCCAAGAGACCCAGTACTTC	CAITGQLQETQYF
TRBV7-9	-	few	TRBJ2-3	TGTGCCAGCAGCTTATTGGTAACCCACCCGATGGCAGATACGCAGTATTTT	CASSLLVTHPMADTQYF
TRBV29-1	TRBD2	few	TRBJ2-7	TGCAGCGTGGGACTAGCGGGAGAAAGATACGAGCAGTACTTC	CSVGLAGERYEQYF
TRBV18	-	-	TRBJ2-7	TGTGCCAGCTCACCCTTCTTGACAGGTACCTACGAGCAGTACTTC	CASSPFLTGTYEQYF
TRBV12-3/TRBV12-4	-	many	TRBJ1-6	TGTGCCAGCAGTTTACGGCGGGTGGGGGGTTCACCCCTCCACTTT	CASSLRRVGGSPLHF
TRBV20-1	-	-	TRBJ2-3	TGCAGTGCTAGGGTGGGCGGGGTCAGGACAGATACGCAGTATTTT	CSARVGGVRTDTQYF
TRBV24-1	TRBD2	many	TRBJ2-1	TGTGCCACCAGTGATGCAAGCGGGAATCCCTACAATGAGCAGTTCTTC	CATSDASGNPYNEQFF
TRBV20-1	TRBD1	few	TRBJ1-3	TGCAGTGCTAACTCGGACAGGGGAAACACCATATATTTT	CSANSDRGNTIYF
TRBV25-1	-	few	TRBJ2-6	TGTGCCAGCAGTGACAGATCTGGGGCCAACGTCCTGACTTTC	CASSDRSGANVLTF
TRBV6-2/TRBV6-3	-	few	TRBJ1-1	TGTGCCAGCAGTTACTCGTGGGGGGGTGAAGCTTTCTTT	CASSYSWGGEAFF
TRBV7-2	-	few	TRBJ2-3	TGTGCCAGCAGCTCGGATGGGACTTTCCCGGCAGATACGCAGTATTTT	CASSSDGTFPADTQYF
TRBV29-1	-	few	TRBJ1-4	TGCAGCGGGACACGGAATGAAAAACTGTTTTTT	CSGTRNEKLFF
TRBV20-1	-	few	TRBJ1-1	TGCAGTGCTCCTAGTGCCCAGGGAAAGAACACTGAAGCTTTCTTT	CSAPSAQGKNTEAFF
TRBV20-1	TRBD1	few	TRBJ1-1	TGCAGTGCTAGAGCCAAGGGGACAGGAAGGACTGAAGCTTTCTTT	CSARAKGTGRTEAFF
TRBV5-1	-	-	TRBJ2-7	TGCGCCAGCAGCTTGGTGGTCGACTCCTACGAGCAGTACTTC	CASSLVVDSYEQYF
TRBV7-7	TRBD2	few	TRBJ2-5	TGTGCTAGCAGTCTCGGACTAGCGGAGGGCTATTGGGAGACCCAGTACTTC	CASSLGLAEGYWETQYF
TRBV7-2	-	-	TRBJ2-3	TGTGCCAGCAGCTATAATTGGGGCACAGATACGCAGTATTTT	CASSYNWGTDTQYF
TRBV5-1	TRBD2	many	TRBJ2-5	TGCGCCAGCAGCTTGGATCCTAGCGGGAAGGGAGAGACCCAGTACTTC	CASSLDPSGKGETQYF
TRBV4-1	TRBD1	few	TRBJ2-7	TGCGCCAGCAGCGCTCTCCGGGACAGGATTTCCTACGAGCAGTACTTC	CASSALRDRISYEQYF
TRBV19	TRBD2	few	TRBJ2-3	TGTGCCAGTAGTCCGGGACTAGCGGCACGCACTAGCACAGATACGCAGTATTTT	CASSPGLAARTSTDTQYF
TRBV20-1	-	few	TRBJ2-3	TGCAGTGCGCCACCGGGACGGAGCACAGATACGCAGTATTTT	CSAPPGRSTDTQYF
TRBV19	TRBD2	-	TRBJ2-1	TGTGCCAGTAGTATTATAGCGGGATTCCACAATGAGCAGTTCTTC	CASSIIAGFHNEQFF
TRBV20-1	-	few	TRBJ2-7	TGCAGTGCTAGTGGGCCACGACGCTACGAGCAGTACTTC	CSASGPRRYEQYF
TRBV29-1	-	many	TRBJ2-2	TGCAGCGTTGGGCCTCCCGGGACCCAGAACACCGGGGAGCTGTTTTTT	CSVGPPGTQNTGELFF
TRBV12-3/TRBV12-4	-	many	TRBJ1-5	TGTGCCAGCAGTTTAGCGGGAGCAGGTCAGCCCCAGCATTTT	CASSLAGAGQPQHF
TRBV20-1	TRBD2	few	TRBJ2-3	TGCAGTGCTAGAAGAGTAAATCGGGGGGGTCGAAGAACAGATACGCAGTATTTT	CSARRVNRGGRRTDTQYF
TRBV2	-	few	TRBJ2-2	TGTGCCAGCAGAAGCCAGAGCAACACCGGGGAGCTGTTTTTT	CASRSQSNTGELFF
TRBV20-1	-	-	TRBJ2-1	TGCAGTGCTAGTTCGGTGACTAGAGACCCCTACAATGAGCAGTTCTTC	CSASSVTRDPYNEQFF
TRBV14	TRBD1	few	TRBJ2-1	TGTGCCAGCAGCAATACAGGGGTTGATGAGCAGTTCTTC	CASSNTGVDEQFF
TRBV5-1	TRBD2	-	TRBJ2-1	TGCGCCAGCAGCAAGGGACTAGCGGGAGGGACCTACAATGAGCAGTTCTTC	CASSKGLAGGTYNEQFF
TRBV6-1	TRBD1	-	TRBJ1-3	TGTGCCAGCAGCCAAACCGACAGGGGGCGCGGAAACACCATATATTTT	CASSQTDRGRGNTIYF
TRBV12-3/TRBV12-4	-	-	TRBJ1-6	TGTGCCAGCAGTTTCTCGTCCCCGTCGAGCTCCTATAATTCACCCCTCCACTTT	CASSFSSPSSSYNSPLHF
TRBV19	TRBD1	-	TRBJ2-1	TGTGCCAGTAAGATGGGACAGGGGTCCTACAATGAGCAGTTCTTC	CASKMGQGSYNEQFF
TRBV5-1	-	-	TRBJ2-1	TGCGCCAGCAGTATTACAGGCGTCTCCAATGAGCAGTTCTTC	CASSITGVSNEQFF
TRBV20-1	TRBD1	-	TRBJ2-7	TGCAGTGCTGGACAGGGGATGCGTCGCGAGCAGTACTTC	CSAGQGMRREQYF
TRBV12-3/TRBV12-4	TRBD2	-	TRBJ2-1	TGTGCCAGCAGCCGAGGGACTAGTAATGAGCAGTTCTTC	CASSRGTSNEQFF
TRBV12-3/TRBV12-4	TRBD1	few	TRBJ2-7	TGTGCCAGCAGCAGACAGGGCATCACCTACGAGCAGTACTTC	CASSRQGITYEQYF
TRBV2	-	-	TRBJ2-3	TGTGCCAGCCTGCGAATCGGTTTCACAGATACGCAGTATTTT	CASLRIGFTDTQYF
TRBV5-1	TRBD1	-	TRBJ1-2	TGCGCCAGCAGTTCCCAGGGGGCAAATGGCTACACCTTC	CASSSQGANGYTF
TRBV4-2	-	-	TRBJ2-5	TGTGCCAGCAGCCAGGGCAGGACGGAGACCCAGTACTTC	CASSQGRTETQYF
TRBV11-2	-	-	TRBJ1-2	TGTGCCAGCAGCTTAACGGACTCCGGGTATACGGTAGACACCTTC	CASSLTDSGYTVDTF
TRBV27	-	few	TRBJ1-1	TGTGCCAGCAGTTCCCGGTGGAACACTGAAGCTTTCTTT	CASSSRWNTEAFF
TRBV12-3/TRBV12-4	-	many	TRBJ1-6	TGTGCCAGCAGTCCAGCAGGGGCAGGGAGGAATTCACCCCTCCACTTT	CASSPAGAGRNSPLHF
TRBV20-1	-	-	TRBJ1-2	TGCAGTGTTAGAGAATTCACAAAGAACTATGGCTACACCTTC	CSVREFTKNYGYTF
TRBV3-1	-	-	TRBJ1-4	TGTGCCAGCAGCCAAGGAAGGGGGGGCTCTCGGAAACTGTTTTTT	CASSQGRGGSRKLFF
TRBV15	TRBD1	few	TRBJ2-7	TGTGCCACCAGCAGAGTTCGGGACAGTTCCTACGAGCAGTACTTC	CATSRVRDSSYEQYF
TRBV4-2	TRBD2	-	TRBJ2-2	TGTGCCAGCAGCCAAGTCACCCTAGCGGGGGATCACGGGGAGCTGTTTTTT	CASSQVTLAGDHGELFF